Below, 4 T cell receptor beta chains from the same sample are listed, as sequenced in a study of blood T cell repertoires in COVID-19. The assay was immunoSEQ multiplex PCR, and TCRdb's table has in-frame clones only and misses some. The table has some 170,000 clones, roughly 86% seen once. Sequenced: peripheral blood. The receptor source for this set is a woman aged 60 to 75 who had recovered from COVID-19.

The gene calls are TRBV5-1 and TRBJ2-5; TRBD1 aligns across 10 bases. V was clipped by 0 bases and J by 5 bases; unmatched bases: 4. The germline gives CDR1 SGHRS, CDR2 YFSETQ. The CDR3 runs to 15 residues. CDR3 region: CASSLVTGGLETQYF. CDR3 bases: TGCGCCAGCAGCTTGGTGACAGGGGGCCTGGAGACCCAGTACTTC.

This chain joins TRBV29-1 and TRBJ2-5; 9 nucleotides match TRBD1. V lost 7 bases and J lost 4; bases outside the gene matches: 7. The CDR3 sequence is 13 residues long. Germline V lookup: CDR1 SQVTM, CDR2 ANQGSEA. The CDR3 sequence: CSADRGFRETQYF. The CDR3 region has the DNA TGCAGCGCGGACAGGGGTTTTCGAGAGACCCAGTACTTC.

The chain employs TRBV4-2 and TRBJ2-7, with D possibly being TRBD1 (6 bases). Germline values: CDR1 LGHNA, CDR2 YNFKEQ. V was cut by 2 bases and J by 9 bases, with 11 bases left in between. The CDR3 extends over 12 amino acids. CDR3 sequence reads: CASSQNRERQYF. Here the CDR3 DNA reads TGTGCCAGCAGCCAAAACAGGGAGAGGCAGTACTTC.

The chain combines TRBV5-1 with TRBJ1-4, with D maybe TRBD1 (6 bases). Germline V gene data show CDR1 as SGHRS and CDR2 as YFSETQ. This CDR3 comprises 15 residues. Trimming took off 0 bases at V and 4 bases at J, with 10 bases between the two ends. The CDR3 loop reads CASSLDRDINEKLFF. In DNA, the CDR3 is TGCGCCAGCAGCTTGGACAGGGACATTAATGAAAAACTGTTTTTT.